Shown below are 17 T cell receptor beta chains from a single sample sequenced in a study of T-cell reconstitution after alpha-beta-depleted transplantation in children (dated by TCRdb to 2016 to 2017). The library was produced with PCR. The reads were generated on an Illumina HiSeq 2500. TCR library preparation used molecular barcoding, with unique molecular identifiers applied to normalize quantification of the TCRbeta repertoire. The public reads were reanalyzed by TCRdb: fastp trimming at Q25, MiXCR alignment, in-frame beta chains only. Entries are consolidated by CDR3 protein sequence, retaining the most common genes and DNA. The sample records some 640,000 distinct CDR3 sequences, roughly 15% of which are singletons. 1.1% of the sample is held by the ten biggest clonotypes. The specimen comprised PBMCs from the stem cell graft donor, sampled from the stem cell graft. These receptors were obtained from a human donor who donated a stem cell graft to a child with acute myeloid leukemia.

This clonotype was counted many times. In DNA form, the CDR3 reads TGTGCCAGCAGTTCTTTGGGCGCGGACACTGAAGCTTTCTTT. Its translation is CASSSLGADTEAFF. The chain joins TRBV27 to TRBJ1-1; D is undetermined. The CDR3 extends over 14 amino acids. V dropped 4 bases and J dropped 3 bases, with 12 bases sitting between them. The V gene's germline CDR1 is MNHEY and CDR2 SMNVEV (reference sequence).

The rearrangement joins TRBV12-3 or TRBV12-4 to TRBJ1-5, with D perhaps TRBD1 (5 bases). The CDR3 runs to 14 residues. V lost 5 bases and J lost 3, with 11 bases in between. The CDR3 spells CASSPGADNQPQHF. The CDR3 nucleotides are TGTGCCAGCAGTCCCGGGGCTGACAATCAGCCCCAGCATTTT.

This clonotype was observed at least ten times. The chain has TRBV20-1 and TRBJ2-1; no clear D. The length of the CDR3 is 14 residues. The V and J ends lost 4 bases and 3 bases respectively, with 13 bases between them. Germline V gives CDR1 DFQATT, CDR2 SNEGSKA (reference sequence). CDR3 nucleotides: TGCAGTGCTACCCGGAACAGCTTCTACAATGAGCAGTTCTTC. Translating gives CSATRNSFYNEQFF.

This clonotype was observed a few times. Written as DNA, the CDR3 is TGCAGTGCCCGCCAGTCCAATGAGCAGTTCTTC. Residues: CSARQSNEQFF. The chain recombines TRBV20-1 with TRBJ2-1; D is unresolved. V gave up 6 bases and J gave up 6 bases, with 9 bases separating them. This CDR3 is 11 amino acids long. Germline CDR1 is DFQATT and CDR2 is SNEGSKA (reference sequence).

This chain connects TRBV12-3 or TRBV12-4 to TRBJ2-7; D call uncertain. The length of the CDR3 is 17 residues. Trimming left V 3 bases short and J 0 bases short, with 18 bases between. CDR3 amino acids: CASSFVVGQRPSYEQYF. CDR3 sequence (DNA): TGTGCCAGCAGTTTCGTGGTAGGGCAGCGACCCTCCTACGAGCAGTACTTC.

V and J are TRBV12-3 or TRBV12-4 and TRBJ2-7; D might be TRBD2 (5 bases). Trimming removed 3 bases at V and 4 bases at J, with 7 bases between. The CDR3 spans 12 residues. The CDR3 bases are TGTGCCAGCAGTTTCGGGGAGTACGAGCAGTACTTC. Translated: CASSFGEYEQYF.

The chain recombines TRBV7-9 with TRBJ1-1; weak D call: TRBD1 (5 bases). Trimming cost V 4 bases and J 4 bases, with 16 bases left between them. This CDR3 has 15 residues. Germline V gene sequence: CDR1 SEHNR, CDR2 FQNEAQ (reference sequence). This CDR3 reads CASSSAGTPSTEAFF. The CDR3 DNA reads TGTGCCAGCAGCTCGGCGGGGACTCCCAGCACTGAAGCTTTCTTT.

This clonotype came up many times. V usage is TRBV7-2 and J usage is TRBJ2-1; D gene ambiguous. The V gene lost 3 bases and the J gene lost 2 bases, with 5 bases spanning the gap. This CDR3 region has 13 residues. The V gene's germline CDR1 is SGHTA and CDR2 FQGNSA. The CDR3 region is CASSLVAYNEQFF. CDR3 bases: TGTGCCAGCAGCTTGGTGGCCTACAATGAGCAGTTCTTC.

This clonotype was detected a few times. The gene calls are TRBV5-5 and TRBJ2-3; D may be TRBD2 (6 bases). This CDR3 region has 14 residues. V lost 6 bases and J 5 bases, leaving 16 bases between the germline ends. Germline V gene sequence: CDR1 SGHKS, CDR2 YYEKEE (reference sequence). The CDR3 nucleotides are TGTGCCAGCACCTCATCAGCCGGGGGAGATACGCAGTATTTT. The encoded protein is CASTSSAGGDTQYF.

Ten or more counts support this clonotype. The rearrangement joins TRBV20-1 to TRBJ2-5; TRBD2 matches at 12 bases. This CDR3 comprises 14 residues. Trimming at V came to 5 bases and at J to 2 bases, leaving 3 bases not matched to a gene. Germline V lookup: CDR1 DFQATT, CDR2 SNEGSKA (reference sequence). The CDR3 DNA reads TGCAGTGCTTCACTAGCGGGGGGTCAAGAGACCCAGTACTTC. It is translated as CSASLAGGQETQYF.

This clonotype was seen repeatedly, ten times or more. The chain couples TRBV20-1 to TRBJ1-1; D uncertain. Germline CDR1 DFQATT, CDR2 SNEGSKA (reference sequence). V dropped 2 bases and J dropped 1 base, with 11 bases sitting between them. The length of the CDR3 is 14 residues. Here the CDR3 reads CSARWTQENTEAFF. CDR3 DNA sequence: TGCAGTGCTAGATGGACCCAAGAGAACACTGAAGCTTTCTTT.

This chain joins TRBV28 and TRBJ2-7, with TRBD1 matching over 9 bases. V shed 4 bases and J 4 bases; nucleotides not matched to a gene: 5. The CDR3 extends over 14 amino acids. Germline V gives CDR1 MDHEN, CDR2 SYDVKM. Here the CDR3 DNA reads TGTGCCAGCAGTTCCCTCGGGACAGGGTACGAGCAGTACGTC. It yields the protein CASSSLGTGYEQYV.

The chain joins TRBV5-1 to TRBJ1-1; 8 nucleotides agree with TRBD1. This CDR3 is 13 amino acids long. V lost 0 bases and J lost 11; bases outside the gene matches: 6. CDR1 SGHRS and CDR2 YFSETQ come from the germline V gene. CDR3 coding DNA: TGCGCCAGCAGCTTGGCAGGGGGCGCCTGGGCTTTCTTT. Its translation: CASSLAGGAWAFF.

J is TRBJ2-1 and V is TRBV5-1; tentatively, D is TRBD1 (6 bases). There are 13 residues in the CDR3. Trimming removed 5 bases at V and 5 bases at J, with 11 bases between. Germline-derived CDR1 and CDR2 are SGHRS and YFSETQ. The CDR3 is CASRAGADNEQFF. In DNA form, the CDR3 reads TGCGCCAGCAGGGCAGGGGCCGACAATGAGCAGTTCTTC. The complete variable domain, with remaining parts taken from reference TRBV5-1 and TRBJ2-1, reads KAGVTQTPRYLIKTRGQQVTLSCSPISGHRSVSWYQQTPGQGLQFLFEYFSETQRNKGNFPGRFSGRQFSNSRSEMNVSTLELGDSALYLCASRAGADNEQFFGPGTRLTVL.

Only a few counts were recorded for this clonotype. The rearrangement joins TRBV7-2 to TRBJ1-1, with D tentatively TRBD1 (6 bases). Looked up from germline, CDR1 is SGHTA and CDR2 is FQGNSA. This CDR3 is 14 amino acids long. Trimming shortened V by 0 bases and J by 8 bases, and 13 bases separated the two germline ends. For the CDR3, the DNA is TGTGCCAGCAGCTTAGCGCGGGGGGCGGTGGAAGCTTTCTTT. It translates to CASSLARGAVEAFF.

As regards this clonotype: This may be a read error, as it is one base from a much larger clone. The V and J genes are TRBV6-1 and TRBJ1-2; 10 bases agree with TRBD1. Trimming cost V 6 bases and J 8 bases; bases outside gene matches: 3. CDR1 and CDR2 from the germline V gene are MNHNS and SASEGT. The CDR3 consists of 12 residues. The CDR3 DNA reads TGTGCCAGCAGGTGGGACAGGGGAGGCTACACCTTC. Amino acid sequence: CASRWDRGGYTF.

The chain joins TRBV5-1 to TRBJ2-1; maybe TRBD1 (6 bases). Germline V CDR1 and CDR2: SGHRS, YFSETQ. The CDR3 runs 14 residues. V was shortened by 4 bases and J by 6 bases, with 14 bases between the two germline ends. DNA for the CDR3: TGCGCCAGCAGCATAAAAGGGGGTCGCAATGAGCAGTTCTTC. This encodes CASSIKGGRNEQFF.